This T cell receptor beta chain derives from a study of blood T cell repertoires in COVID-19. Study overall: Sites in the United States, Italy and Spain provided acute and convalescent COVID-19 samples. PBMCs, B-cell-depleted T cells, or T cells provided the cDNA or gDNA that made up the material.

V was trimmed by 4 bases and J by 10 bases, leaving 16 bases between them. The CDR3 covers 13 residues. CDR1 MGHRA and CDR2 YSYEKL come from the germline V gene. A single count supports this clone. The repertoire was sequenced with immunoSEQ multiplex PCR; TCRdb's copy has only in-frame clones and lacks some. The table records more than 140,000 clones, about 86% of them present only once. Material for sequencing was peripheral blood. The source is a woman aged 55-70 years with acute or convalescent COVID-19. The chain employs TRBV4-1 and TRBJ1-1; D ambiguous. The CDR3 protein is CASSPPGRRGAFF. The CDR3, as DNA: TGCGCCAGCAGCCCCCCCGGCCGGCGGGGAGCTTTCTTT.